Presented here are 9 T cell receptor beta chains from one specimen sequenced in a study of neurological immune-mediated disorders. Each CDR3 protein gets one entry after TCRdb re-called the 5' RACE reads with MiXCR. The repertoire consists of 40,000 to 55,000 distinct CDR3 sequences, with around 5.8% occurring once and the leading ten covering roughly 1.4%. The sequenced material came from CD4+ T cells from blood. The receptors shown here come from a woman between 18 and 29 years old with multiple sclerosis.

This clonotype showed up many times. The gene calls are TRBV10-3 and TRBJ2-1; D possibly uses TRBD1 or TRBD2 (6 bases each). In germline, CDR1 is ENHRY, CDR2 SYGVKD. The germline V and J ends were trimmed by 9 bases and 4 bases, with 13 bases remaining between them. The CDR3 is made up of 13 amino acids. CDR3 in amino acids: CAIGGDIYNEQFF. DNA for the CDR3: TGTGCCATTGGAGGGGACATTTACAATGAGCAGTTCTTC.

This clonotype appeared many times. The chain joins TRBV6-5 to TRBJ1-1; D is possibly TRBD1 (6 bases). V gave up 4 bases and J gave up 6 bases, with 18 bases separating them. Germline V lookup: CDR1 MNHEY, CDR2 SVGAGI. The CDR3 has 15 residues. The CDR3 region is CASSSPPRGVAEAFF. CDR3 nucleotides: TGTGCCAGCAGTTCACCCCCCAGGGGAGTGGCTGAAGCTTTCTTT.

The chain has TRBV10-3 and TRBJ1-2; tentatively, D is TRBD1 (5 bases). The germline gives CDR1 ENHRY, CDR2 SYGVKD. Trimming took 5 bases from V and 4 from J, leaving 20 bases between them. CDR3 size: 16 residues. This CDR3 reads CAISRRDSGASYGYTF. CDR3 nucleotide sequence: TGTGCCATCAGTCGCCGGGACTCCGGTGCCTCCTATGGCTACACCTTC.

This clonotype was detected many times. V usage is TRBV20-1 and J usage is TRBJ2-2; weak D call: TRBD1 (5 bases). With 3 bases removed from V and 5 bases from J, the gap between germline ends came to 13 bases. The CDR3 length is 14 residues. Germline-derived CDR1 and CDR2 are DFQATT and SNEGSKA (reference sequence). The CDR3 here is CSARPSGITGELFF. DNA for the CDR3: TGCAGTGCTAGGCCTTCAGGGATTACCGGGGAGCTGTTTTTT.

This clonotype was detected many times. Just one base apart from a much larger clone, this may be a read error. V gene TRBV6-6 combines with J gene TRBJ2-1; 7 positions agree with TRBD2. Germline assignment: CDR1 MNHNY and CDR2 SVGAGI (reference sequence). V lost 6 bases and J lost 2; bases outside the gene matches: 7. The CDR3 is made up of 15 amino acids. CDR3 nucleotide sequence: TGTGCCAGCAGCCAGTCCGGGGGGACCTACAATGAGCAGTTCTTC. Protein sequence: CASSQSGGTYNEQFF.

This clonotype occurred many times. The chain carries TRBV7-3 and TRBJ1-1; a weak D match, TRBD1 (5 bases). Germline V gene lookup returns CDR1 SGHTA and CDR2 FQGTGA. Trimming took off 0 bases at V and 2 bases at J, with 10 bases between the two ends. This CDR3 spans 15 amino acids. DNA for the CDR3: TGTGCCAGCAGCTTAACTGGGACGGGTAACACTGAAGCTTTCTTT. Protein product: CASSLTGTGNTEAFF. Complete variable domain (other parts from reference TRBV7-3 and TRBJ1-1): GAGVSQTPSNKVTEKGKYVELRCDPISGHTALYWYRQSLGQGPEFLIYFQGTGAADDSGLPNDRFFAVRPEGSVSTLKIQRTERGDSAVYLCASSLTGTGNTEAFFGQGTRLTVV.

The genes are TRBV19 and TRBJ1-2, with no clear D. The CDR3 is made up of 12 amino acids. Germline V gives CDR1 LNHDA, CDR2 SQIVND (reference sequence). With 3 bases removed from V and 5 bases from J, the gap between germline ends came to 7 bases. Written as DNA, the CDR3 is TGTGCCAGTAGTATCATGGATTATGGCTACACCTTC. The encoded protein is CASSIMDYGYTF.

This clonotype was counted ten times or more. This sequence joins TRBV7-9 and TRBJ2-3; 8 nucleotides align to TRBD1. CDR1 is SEHNR, CDR2 FQNEAQ, per germline (reference sequence). The CDR3 is 15 amino acids. The trim removed 4 bases at V and 2 bases at J, leaving 5 bases unmatched. The CDR3 protein is CASSSKGQDTDTQYF. In nucleotides, the CDR3 is TGTGCCAGCAGCTCAAAGGGACAGGACACAGATACGCAGTATTTT. The full variable domain, in which reference TRBV7-9 and TRBJ2-3 provide the parts outside the CDR3, is DTGVSQNPRHKITKRGQNVTFRCDPISEHNRLYWYRQTLGQGPEFLTYFQNEAQLEKSRLLSDRFSAERPKGSFSTLEIQRTEQGDSAMYLCASSSKGQDTDTQYFGPGTRLTVL.

This sequence joins TRBV27 and TRBJ2-7; maybe TRBD1 (5 bases). There are 12 residues in the CDR3. CDR1 MNHEY and CDR2 SMNVEV come from the germline V gene (reference sequence). V was clipped by 3 bases and J by 5 bases, with 8 bases between them. The DNA of the CDR3 is TGTGCCAGCAGTTTGGTAGGGGACGAGCAGTACTTC. This translates into CASSLVGDEQYF.